The 9 T cell receptor beta chains given below trace back to one sample, sequenced in a study of blood T cell repertoires in COVID-19. Using immunoSEQ multiplex PCR, the repertoire was profiled, and TCRdb retains in-frame clones only, with some absent. The repertoire consists of around 180,000 clones, with more than 65% occurring once and the leading ten covering about 10%. Sequencing was done on a sample of peripheral blood. The receptor source for this set is an elderly woman with active or convalescent COVID-19.

The V and J genes are TRBV2 and TRBJ1-1; a weak D match, TRBD1 (5 bases). This CDR3 is built from 14 residues. The V gene's germline CDR1 is SNHLY and CDR2 FYNNEI. V lost 9 bases to trimming and J lost 4 bases, with 18 bases between them. Here the CDR3 DNA reads TGTGCCAGTTCAAGTGCTGGGGCGCGCACTGAAGCTTTCTTT. Its translation is CASSSAGARTEAFF. The variable domain in full, completed from reference TRBV2 and TRBJ1-1, reads EPEVTQTPSHQVTQMGQEVILRCVPISNHLYFYWYRQILGQKVEFLVSFYNNEISEKSEIFDDQFSVERPDGSNFTLKIRSTKLEDSAMYFCASSSAGARTEAFFGQGTRLTVV.

The rearrangement joins TRBV19 to TRBJ2-3; 10 bases map to TRBD2. Germline loops: CDR1 LNHDA, CDR2 SQIVND (reference sequence). J lost 0 bases, V lost 6 bases, and 3 bases had no gene match. This CDR3 comprises 15 residues. CDR3 DNA: TGTGCCAGTAGCCTTAGCGGGAGGAGCACAGATACGCAGTATTTT. This translates into CASSLSGRSTDTQYF.

DNA of the CDR3: TGTGCCAGCAGCCGGACTAGCGGGAGAACAGATACGCAGTATTTT. Protein product: CASSRTSGRTDTQYF. The V call is TRBV7-3, the J call TRBJ2-3; 13 positions match TRBD2. The CDR3 totals 15 residues. Germline V lookup: CDR1 SGHTA, CDR2 FQGTGA. V shed 5 bases and J 3 bases; nucleotides not matched to a gene: 2.

The chain combines TRBV2 with TRBJ1-4; D uncertain. CDR1 and CDR2 (germline): SNHLY, FYNNEI. Trimming cost V 8 bases and J 8 bases, with 12 bases left between them. The length of the CDR3 is 12 residues. CDR3 sequence reads: CASSSLREKLFF. The CDR3 coding sequence is TGTGCCAGCTCCTCTCTCCGGGAAAAACTGTTTTTT.

Only a few counts were recorded for this clone. This chain joins TRBV5-4 and TRBJ1-6; 7 bases fit TRBD1. The CDR3 runs 16 residues. CDR1 and CDR2 from the germline V gene are SGHNT and YYREEE (reference sequence). After removal of 3 bases from V and 7 bases from J, the junction contained 10 bases not matched to a gene. The CDR3 region is CASSSIGQAKNSPLHF. The CDR3, as DNA: TGTGCCAGCAGCTCGATAGGACAGGCTAAGAATTCACCCCTCCACTTT.

This clone is a singleton in its sample. This sequence joins TRBV5-4 and TRBJ2-1; TRBD2 is a possible D gene (6 bases). Looked up from germline, CDR1 is SGHNT and CDR2 is YYREEE (reference sequence). CDR3 length: 16 residues. The V end lost 4 bases, the J end lost 0 bases, and 14 bases lay between the germline ends. The CDR3 DNA follows: TGTGCCAGCAGCCCTGGAGGGGCGACCTCCTACAATGAGCAGTTCTTC. It codes for CASSPGGATSYNEQFF.

V usage is TRBV6-5 and J usage is TRBJ1-1, with D possibly matching TRBD1 (5 bases). Germline values: CDR1 MNHEY, CDR2 SVGAGI. V lost 4 bases, J lost 8 bases, and 17 bases lay in between. This CDR3 is built from 14 residues. CDR3 loop: CASSFSRVRREAFF. Here the CDR3 DNA reads TGTGCCAGCAGTTTTTCCAGGGTCCGCCGGGAAGCTTTCTTT.

The V call is TRBV5-1, the J call TRBJ1-4, with D possibly TRBD1 on 6 matching bases. The CDR3 runs to 16 residues. Trimming removed 0 bases from V and 0 bases from J, with 9 bases in between. CDR1 and CDR2 from the germline V gene are SGHRS and YFSETQ. The CDR3 sequence: CASSLEGVPTNEKLFF. CDR3 DNA: TGCGCCAGCAGCTTGGAGGGGGTTCCAACTAATGAAAAACTGTTTTTT. The full variable domain, with the rest looked up from reference TRBV5-1 and TRBJ1-4, is KAGVTQTPRYLIKTRGQQVTLSCSPISGHRSVSWYQQTPGQGLQFLFEYFSETQRNKGNFPGRFSGRQFSNSRSEMNVSTLELGDSALYLCASSLEGVPTNEKLFFGSGTQLSVL.

The chain combines TRBV5-1 with TRBJ1-2, with 8 bases that match TRBD1. The J segment lost 2 bases and the V segment lost 4 bases, leaving 13 bases of the junction unmatched. CDR3 size: 17 residues. CDR1 and CDR2 (germline): SGHRS, YFSETQ. The CDR3 sequence: CASSPLTYPGGNYGYTF. CDR3 sequence (DNA): TGCGCCAGCAGCCCCCTAACGTATCCAGGGGGCAACTATGGCTACACCTTC.